A selection of T cell receptor beta chains follows, all from one sample in a study of CD8 T cells in Susac syndrome. A single record per CDR3 protein comes from TCRdb applying MiXCR to the immunoSEQ multiplex PCR reads. The sample has about 200,000 distinct CDR3 sequences, 85% to 95% seen once. The sample was CD4+ T cells from PBMCs. The receptors here all came from a human donor in good health. The CDR3 runs from the conserved cysteine through the conserved F or W. A D gene is named only where the DNA matches it firmly. The listing skips clone size in some rows; elsewhere it reads once, few, many or a size class.

J gene,clone size,D gene,V gene,CDR3 DNA,CDR3 protein
TRBJ1-2,NA,TRBD1,TRBV29-1,TGCAGCGTTGAGGGCAGGGGGAGATCGAACTATGGCTACACCTTC,CSVEGRGRSNYGYTF
TRBJ2-7,NA,TRBD1,TRBV10-3,TGTGCCATCAGTGAGGCTCGGGACAGGACCTACGAGCAGTACTTC,CAISEARDRTYEQYF
TRBJ1-1,NA,NA,TRBV30,TGTGCCTGGAAGCCCCAGGCAGAAGCTTTCTTT,CAWKPQAEAFF
TRBJ2-3,once,TRBD2,TRBV5-1,TGCGCCAGCAGCTTGGAAGGCCTAGCGGCCACAGATACGCAGTATTTT,CASSLEGLAATDTQYF
TRBJ2-1,NA,TRBD2,TRBV15,TGTGCCACCAGCAGATTACGGGGGGGATACAATGAGCAGTTCTTC,CATSRLRGGYNEQFF
TRBJ2-5,NA,NA,TRBV3-1,TGTGCCAGCAGCCAAGATCTAGGGAGCCAAGAGACCCAGTACTTC,CASSQDLGSQETQYF
TRBJ1-2,NA,NA,TRBV14,TGTGCCAGCAGCCAAGATAGCCGGTGGGACTATGGCTACACCTTC,CASSQDSRWDYGYTF
TRBJ2-2,NA,NA,TRBV11-2,TGTGCCAGCAGCTTAGACGGTCATAACACCGGGGAGCTGTTTTTT,CASSLDGHNTGELFF
TRBJ2-5,NA,NA,TRBV7-9,TGTGCCAGCTGTCTGGGTGGCCAAGAGACCCAGTACTTC,CASCLGGQETQYF
TRBJ2-1,NA,NA,TRBV7-7,TGTGCCAGCAGCCCGAGGAGGGGGACAGAGCAGTTCTTC,CASSPRRGTEQFF
TRBJ2-7,NA,NA,TRBV29-1,TGCAGCGTGACGGGGGTCCGGTTCTACGAGCAGTACTTC,CSVTGVRFYEQYF
TRBJ1-4,NA,NA,TRBV7-9,TGTGCCAGCAGCTTAGATTGGAGCGCGGCAACTAATGAAAAACTGTTTTTT,CASSLDWSAATNEKLFF
TRBJ2-1,NA,NA,TRBV20-1,TGCAGCGCAGTGCGTGGTGAGCGTGGGCAGTTCTTC,CSAVRGERGQFF
TRBJ1-5,NA,TRBD1,TRBV29-1,TGCAGCGTTTCTTGGACAGGTAATCAGCCCCAGCATTTT,CSVSWTGNQPQHF
TRBJ1-2,NA,NA,TRBV29-1,TGCAGCGTTACCCACTGGGATTCTAACTATGGCTACACCTTC,CSVTHWDSNYGYTF
TRBJ2-2,NA,TRBD2,TRBV27,TGTGCCAGCAGCTCACTAGCGGGGGTTTCTACCGGGGAGCTGTTTTTT,CASSSLAGVSTGELFF
TRBJ2-1,NA,TRBD2,TRBV12-3/TRBV12-4,TGTGCCAGCAGCCCGGGGAGGGCGGGAGTAATTGATGAGCAGTTCTTC,CASSPGRAGVIDEQFF
TRBJ1-5,NA,NA,TRBV20-1,TGCAGTGCTAGAGGGAGGGACGGCGGCAATCAGCCCCAGCATTTT,CSARGRDGGNQPQHF
TRBJ2-3,NA,NA,TRBV29-1,TGCAGCGTTGCTCCCCCACCAGCAGATACGCAGTATTTT,CSVAPPPADTQYF
TRBJ2-5,once,TRBD2,TRBV27,TGTGCCAGCAGTTTTCGCGCGGGAGGGTGGGAGACCCAGTACTTC,CASSFRAGGWETQYF
TRBJ2-1,NA,NA,TRBV12-5,TGTGCTAGTGGTTTATATGAGCAGTTCTTC,CASGLYEQFF
TRBJ2-1,NA,TRBD2,TRBV3-1,TGTGCCAGCAGCCAAGTAACGGGAGGCCCGTTTGAGCAGTTCTTC,CASSQVTGGPFEQFF